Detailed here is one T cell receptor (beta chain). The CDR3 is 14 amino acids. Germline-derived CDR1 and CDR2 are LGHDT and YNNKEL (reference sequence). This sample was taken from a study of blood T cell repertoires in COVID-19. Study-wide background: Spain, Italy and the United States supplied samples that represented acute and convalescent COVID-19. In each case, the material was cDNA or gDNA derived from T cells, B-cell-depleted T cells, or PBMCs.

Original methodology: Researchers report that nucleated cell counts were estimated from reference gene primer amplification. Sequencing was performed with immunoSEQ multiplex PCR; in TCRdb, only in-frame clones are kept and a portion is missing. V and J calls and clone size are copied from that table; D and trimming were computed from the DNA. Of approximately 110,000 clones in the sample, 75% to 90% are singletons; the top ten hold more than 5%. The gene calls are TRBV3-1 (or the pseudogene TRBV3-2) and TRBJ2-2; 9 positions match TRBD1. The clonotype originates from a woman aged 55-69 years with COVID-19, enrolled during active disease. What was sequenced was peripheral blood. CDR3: CASGGQGSGGELFF. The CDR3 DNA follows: TGTGCTTCCGGGGGACAGGGTTCGGGCGGGGAGCTGTTTTTT.